Listed below are T cell receptor beta chains from one sample, sequenced in a study of CD4+ T cells in melanoma. The repertoire was sequenced with immunoSEQ multiplex PCR; TCRdb's copy has only in-frame clones and lacks some. The sample comprises around 100,000 clones, approximately 90% of which are singletons, and about 3.3% rests with the top ten. Sequenced material: peripheral blood. The receptor source for this set is a human donor with melanoma. Each CDR3 is given without its conserved first and last residue. Each record gives: V gene, CDR3 protein.

>TRBV14
ASSQGLAGETSTDTQY
>TRBV5-6
ASSENGGRAGEQF
>TRBV6-1
ASTPGGYTEAF
>TRBV7-2
ASSRAQGADTQY
>TRBV27
ASSLRWDRNTEAF
>TRBV4-1
ASSPAQSGNYGYT
>TRBV5-1
ASSLWDGGSTDTQY
>TRBV7-2
ASSLADYGYT
>TRBV2
ASRRQGREGYT
>TRBV5-1
ASRPNTNTGELF
>TRBV5-4
ASSTGSMGDTQY
>TRBV2
ASGGASYEQY
>TRBV25-1
ASSRQGAGEETQY
>TRBV11-2
ASSLAGSNTGELF
>TRBV7-8
ASSSGQSTPGYT
>TRBV10-3
AISDQGASYEQY
>TRBV7-2
ASSSTAARTVGTQY
>TRBV5-1
ASGDGGFNYGYT
>TRBV19
ASSAERTGTYEQY
>TRBV18
ASSPPGQVSQPQH
>TRBV11-2
ASSSGTEETQY
>TRBV7-9
ASSLGKGANEDTEAF
>TRBV5-1
ASSLGTSGGAETQY
>TRBV7-2
ASNPGDRVYEQY
>TRBV4-1
ASSEPFGNTIY
>TRBV27
ASSLANSPLH
>TRBV5-1
ASSLGTGANSPLH
>TRBV28
ASAPPGTRKETQY
>TRBV5-4
ASSLGGQSYNEQF
>TRBV7-2
ASGQTGGTEAF
>TRBV7-2
ASSLSSGTSTSGGQF
>TRBV29-1
SVDPGGPDTQY
>TRBV6-6
ASTHPGIYGYT
>TRBV7-9
ASSSPPGTQNEKLF
>TRBV28
ASSFGGLYEQY
>TRBV5-1
ASSLGRIGTDTQY
>TRBV18
ASSPTFQETQY
>TRBV7-2
ASRRESNQPQH
>TRBV6-5
ASSRSSLGANVLT
>TRBV7-9
ASSLAGTVSSPLH
>TRBV30
AWSTGQIYNEQF
>TRBV28
ASSLAGTSGVYEQY
>TRBV19
ASSMGGYSNQPQH
>TRBV7-2
ASRAENTGELF
>TRBV27
ASSLDRGPLYEQY
>TRBV4-3
ASSLSTGPKY
>TRBV9
ASSVGPQGPGNTIY
>TRBV11-2
ASSFRTGGTDTQY
>TRBV15
ATSRDRGFNQPQH
>TRBV5-1
ASSLGVGEQY
>TRBV28
ASSPPGGGVNTEAF
>TRBV6-1
ASDLGGVKNIQY
>TRBV5-5
ASSSRTDTQY